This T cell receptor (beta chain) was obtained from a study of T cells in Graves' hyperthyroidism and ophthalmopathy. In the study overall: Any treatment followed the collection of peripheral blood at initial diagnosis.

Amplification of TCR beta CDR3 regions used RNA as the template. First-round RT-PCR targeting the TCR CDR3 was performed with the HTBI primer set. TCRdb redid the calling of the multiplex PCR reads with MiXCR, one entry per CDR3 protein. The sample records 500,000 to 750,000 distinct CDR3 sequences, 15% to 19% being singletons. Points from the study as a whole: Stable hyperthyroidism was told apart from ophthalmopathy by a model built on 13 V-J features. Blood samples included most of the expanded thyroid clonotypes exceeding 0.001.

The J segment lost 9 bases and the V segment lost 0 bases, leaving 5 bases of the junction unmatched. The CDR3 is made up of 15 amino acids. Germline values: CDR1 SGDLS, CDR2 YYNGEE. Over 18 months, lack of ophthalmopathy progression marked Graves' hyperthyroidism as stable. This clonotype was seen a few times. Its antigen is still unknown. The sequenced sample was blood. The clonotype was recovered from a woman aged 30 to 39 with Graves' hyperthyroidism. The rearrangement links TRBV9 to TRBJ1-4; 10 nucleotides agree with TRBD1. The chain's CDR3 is CASSVGTGGFKKLFF. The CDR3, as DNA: TGTGCCAGCAGCGTAGGGACAGGGGGTTTTAAAAAACTGTTTTTT.